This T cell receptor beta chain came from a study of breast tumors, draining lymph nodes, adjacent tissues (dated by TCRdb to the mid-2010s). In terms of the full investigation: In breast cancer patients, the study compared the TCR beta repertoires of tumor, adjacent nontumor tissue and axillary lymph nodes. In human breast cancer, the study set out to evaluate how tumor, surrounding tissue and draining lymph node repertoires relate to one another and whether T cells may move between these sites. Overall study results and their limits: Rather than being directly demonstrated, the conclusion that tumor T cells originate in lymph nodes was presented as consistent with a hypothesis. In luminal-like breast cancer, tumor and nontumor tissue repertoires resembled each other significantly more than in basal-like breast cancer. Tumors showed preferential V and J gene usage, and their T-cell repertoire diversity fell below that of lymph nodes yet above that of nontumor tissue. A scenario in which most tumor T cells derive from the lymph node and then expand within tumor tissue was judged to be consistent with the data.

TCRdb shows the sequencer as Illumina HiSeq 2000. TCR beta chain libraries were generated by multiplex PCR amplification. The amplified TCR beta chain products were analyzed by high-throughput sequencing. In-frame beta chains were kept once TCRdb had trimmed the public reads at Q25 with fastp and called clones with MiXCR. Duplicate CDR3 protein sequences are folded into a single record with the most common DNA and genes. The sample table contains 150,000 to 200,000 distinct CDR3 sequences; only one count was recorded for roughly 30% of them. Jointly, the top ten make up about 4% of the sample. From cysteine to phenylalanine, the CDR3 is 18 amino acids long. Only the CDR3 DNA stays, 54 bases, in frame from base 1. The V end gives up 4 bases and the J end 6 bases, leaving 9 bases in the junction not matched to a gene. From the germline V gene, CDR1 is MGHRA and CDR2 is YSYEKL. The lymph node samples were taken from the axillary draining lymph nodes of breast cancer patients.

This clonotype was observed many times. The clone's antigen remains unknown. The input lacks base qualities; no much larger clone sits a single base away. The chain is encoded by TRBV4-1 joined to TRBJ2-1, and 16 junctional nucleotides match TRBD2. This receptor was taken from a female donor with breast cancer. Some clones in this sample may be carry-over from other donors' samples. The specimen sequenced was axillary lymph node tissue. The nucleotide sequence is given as TGCGCCAGCAGCCTACCGGGACTAGCGGGAGGGCCAGGCAATGAGCAGTTCTTC. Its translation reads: CASSLPGLAGGPGNEQFF.